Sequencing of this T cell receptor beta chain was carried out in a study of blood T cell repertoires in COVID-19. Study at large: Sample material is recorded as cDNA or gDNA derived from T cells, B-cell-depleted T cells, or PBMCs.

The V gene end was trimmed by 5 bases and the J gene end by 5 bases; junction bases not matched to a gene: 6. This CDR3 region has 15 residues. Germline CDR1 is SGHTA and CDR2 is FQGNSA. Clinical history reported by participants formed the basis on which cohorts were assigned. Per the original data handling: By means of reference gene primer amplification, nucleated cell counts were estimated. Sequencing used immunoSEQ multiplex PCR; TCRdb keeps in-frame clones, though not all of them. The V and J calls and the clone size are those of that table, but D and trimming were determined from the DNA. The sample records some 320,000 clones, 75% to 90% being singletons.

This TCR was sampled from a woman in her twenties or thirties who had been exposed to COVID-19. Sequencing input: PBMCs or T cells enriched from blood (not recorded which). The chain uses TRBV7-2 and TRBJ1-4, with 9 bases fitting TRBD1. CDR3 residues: CASSPTGGSNEKLFF. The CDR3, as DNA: TGTGCCAGCAGCCCAACAGGGGGCTCAAATGAAAAACTGTTTTTT.